The clone carrying this TCR beta chain was seen a handful of times. These data come from a study of CD8+CD57+ T cells in acquired aplastic anemia. The CDR3 loop spans 13 amino acids. V shed 7 bases and J 0 bases; nucleotides not matched to a gene: 4. Germline V CDR1 and CDR2: SQVTM, ANQGSEA. The TCR beta profiling, which covered VDJ combination and CDR3 sequence, was carried out using genomic DNA as the template. One entry per CDR3 protein, called by TCRdb with MiXCR from the reads. The repertoire holds 150,000 to 200,000 distinct CDR3 sequences, with less than 65% as singletons. V usage is TRBV29-1 and J usage is TRBJ2-3, with TRBD2 identical over 7 bases. The clonotype originates from a human donor with severe aplastic anemia or a healthy control (not recorded which). The sequenced sample consisted of sorted CD4+, CD8+, or CD8+CD57+ T cells (not recorded which) from PBMCs. This CDR3 is CSGGGLSTDTQYF. CDR3 in DNA: TGCAGCGGCGGGGGTCTCAGCACAGATACGCAGTATTTT.